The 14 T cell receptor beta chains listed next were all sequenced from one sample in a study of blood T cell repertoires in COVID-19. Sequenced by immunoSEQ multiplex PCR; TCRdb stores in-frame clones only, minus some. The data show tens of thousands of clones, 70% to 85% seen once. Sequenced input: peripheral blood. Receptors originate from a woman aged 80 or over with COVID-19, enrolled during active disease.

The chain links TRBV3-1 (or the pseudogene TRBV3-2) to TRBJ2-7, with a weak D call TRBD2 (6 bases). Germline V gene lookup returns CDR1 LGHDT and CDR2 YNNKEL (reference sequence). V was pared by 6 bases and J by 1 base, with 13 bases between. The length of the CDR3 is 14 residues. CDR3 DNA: TGTGCCAGCAGACTTAGCGGACTATCCTACGAGCAGTACTTC. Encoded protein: CASRLSGLSYEQYF.

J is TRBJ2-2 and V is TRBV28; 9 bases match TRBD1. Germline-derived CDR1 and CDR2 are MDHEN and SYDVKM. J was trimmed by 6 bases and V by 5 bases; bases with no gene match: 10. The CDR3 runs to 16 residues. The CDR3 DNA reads TGTGCCAGCAGTATTACCGGGACAGGGTCTCCCGGGGAGCTGTTTTTT. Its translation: CASSITGTGSPGELFF.

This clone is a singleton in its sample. DNA for the CDR3: TGCGCCAGCAGCCAAGACGGGGGTAGCGGGAGGGCCACAGATACGCAGTATTTT. This translates into CASSQDGGSGRATDTQYF. The chain has TRBV4-1 and TRBJ2-3; 11 bases fit TRBD2. Germline assignment: CDR1 MGHRA and CDR2 YSYEKL. V was pared by 0 bases and J by 2 bases, with 7 bases of the junction left unmatched. The CDR3 contains 18 residues.

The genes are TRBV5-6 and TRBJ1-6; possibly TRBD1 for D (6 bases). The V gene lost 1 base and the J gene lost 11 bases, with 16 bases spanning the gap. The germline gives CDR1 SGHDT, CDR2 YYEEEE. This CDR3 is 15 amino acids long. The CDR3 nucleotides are TGTGCCAGCAGCTTGTACCAGGGGTTAAATCCACCCCTCCACTTT. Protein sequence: CASSLYQGLNPPLHF.

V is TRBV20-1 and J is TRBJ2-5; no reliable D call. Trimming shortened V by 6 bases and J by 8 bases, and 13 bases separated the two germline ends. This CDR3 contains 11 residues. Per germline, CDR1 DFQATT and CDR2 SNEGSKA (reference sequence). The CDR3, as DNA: TGCAGTGCCCCGCGGCTAGGCACCCAGTACTTC. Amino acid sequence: CSAPRLGTQYF.

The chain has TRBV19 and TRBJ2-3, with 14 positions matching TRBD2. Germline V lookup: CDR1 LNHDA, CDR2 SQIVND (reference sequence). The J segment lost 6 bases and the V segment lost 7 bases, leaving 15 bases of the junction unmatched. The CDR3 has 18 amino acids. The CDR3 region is CASKRTSGGREAFDTQYF. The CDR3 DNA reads TGTGCCAGTAAGAGGACTAGCGGGGGGAGAGAAGCGTTCGATACGCAGTATTTT.

The CDR3 loop is CASSGLARETQYF. CDR3 nucleotide sequence: TGTGCCAGTAGCGGACTAGCGAGGGAGACCCAGTACTTC. The V and J genes are TRBV19 and TRBJ2-5; 9 nucleotides match TRBD2. The CDR3 totals 13 residues. CDR1 and CDR2 from the germline V gene are LNHDA and SQIVND (reference sequence). Unmatched junction bases numbered 4, after V lost 6 bases and J lost 5 bases.

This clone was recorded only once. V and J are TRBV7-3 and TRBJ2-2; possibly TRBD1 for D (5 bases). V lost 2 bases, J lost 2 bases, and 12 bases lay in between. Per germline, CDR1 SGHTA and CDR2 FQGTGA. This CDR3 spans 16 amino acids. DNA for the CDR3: TGTGCCAGCAGCTTAGGCGTCAGGACAAACACCGGGGAGCTGTTTTTT. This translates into CASSLGVRTNTGELFF.

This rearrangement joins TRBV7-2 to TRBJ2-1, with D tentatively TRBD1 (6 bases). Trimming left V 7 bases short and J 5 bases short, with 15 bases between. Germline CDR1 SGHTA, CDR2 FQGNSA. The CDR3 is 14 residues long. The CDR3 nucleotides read TGTGCCAGCAAATTGTACAGGGTGCACAATGAGCAGTTCTTC. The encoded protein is CASKLYRVHNEQFF.

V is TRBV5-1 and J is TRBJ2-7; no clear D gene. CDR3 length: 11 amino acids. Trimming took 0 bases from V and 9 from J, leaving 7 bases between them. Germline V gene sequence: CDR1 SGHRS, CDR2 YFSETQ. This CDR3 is CASSLDLLQYF. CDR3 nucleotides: TGCGCCAGCAGCTTGGATCTCTTGCAGTACTTC.

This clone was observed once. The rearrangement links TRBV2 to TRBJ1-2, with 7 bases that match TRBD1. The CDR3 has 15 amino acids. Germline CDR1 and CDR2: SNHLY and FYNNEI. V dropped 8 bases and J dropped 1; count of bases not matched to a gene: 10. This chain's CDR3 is CASSFSGTVNYGYTF. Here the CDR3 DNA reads TGTGCCAGCTCGTTCTCCGGGACAGTTAACTATGGCTACACCTTC.

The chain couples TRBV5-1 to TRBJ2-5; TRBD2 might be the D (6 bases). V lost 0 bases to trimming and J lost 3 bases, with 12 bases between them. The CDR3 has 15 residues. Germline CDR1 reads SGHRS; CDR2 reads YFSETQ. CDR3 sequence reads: CASSLAASVEETQYF. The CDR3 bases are TGCGCCAGCAGCTTGGCGGCTAGCGTTGAAGAGACCCAGTACTTC.

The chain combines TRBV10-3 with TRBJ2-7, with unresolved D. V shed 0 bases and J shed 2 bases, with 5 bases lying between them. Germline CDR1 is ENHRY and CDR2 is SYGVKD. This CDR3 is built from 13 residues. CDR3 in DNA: TGTGCCATCAGTGAGTCGTGGCCCTACGAGCAGTACTTC. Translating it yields CAISESWPYEQYF.

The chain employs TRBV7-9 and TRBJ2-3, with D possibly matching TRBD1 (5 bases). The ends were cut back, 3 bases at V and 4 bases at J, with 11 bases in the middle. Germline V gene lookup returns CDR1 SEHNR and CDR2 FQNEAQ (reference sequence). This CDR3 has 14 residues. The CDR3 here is CASSFPGWPDTQYF. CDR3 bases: TGTGCCAGCAGCTTCCCAGGGTGGCCAGATACGCAGTATTTT.